One and the same sample provided the 16 T cell receptor beta chains below, sequenced in a study of cytomegalovirus exposure and HLA in healthy donors. PCR amplification relied on 60 Vbeta primers (plus 13 Jbeta primers). The data were produced by immunoSEQ multiplex PCR, yet TCRdb's version contains in-frame clones alone and is incomplete. The sample lists some 140,000 clones; approximately 75% were seen once. The sequencing sample was made of PBMCs. The receptors derive from a man in his forties or fifties in good health and CMV-seropositive.

The chain has TRBV6-5 and TRBJ1-1; possibly TRBD1 for D (5 bases). The germline gives CDR1 MNHEY, CDR2 SVGAGI. Trimming cost V 0 bases and J 3 bases, with 11 bases left between them. This CDR3 contains 15 residues. DNA for the CDR3: TGTGCCAGCAGTTACTCGGGGCAGACCTACACTGAAGCTTTCTTT. Protein sequence: CASSYSGQTYTEAFF.

The rearrangement links TRBV11-2 to TRBJ1-6; 7 bases agree with TRBD1. This CDR3 contains 16 residues. Trimming removed 1 base from V and 10 bases from J; junction bases left unmatched: 10. Germline CDR1 and CDR2: SGHAT and FQNNGV. Written as DNA, the CDR3 is TGTGCCAGCAGCTTAGTGGGCCAGGGGGTTCCATCACCCCTCCACTTT. It yields the protein CASSLVGQGVPSPLHF.

J is TRBJ2-3 and V is TRBV4-2; no clear D gene. V lost 0 bases, J lost 0 bases, and 7 bases lay in between. CDR3 length: 15 residues. CDR1 is LGHNA and CDR2 is YNFKEQ in the germline V gene. The CDR3 reads CASSQEVASTDTQYF. The CDR3 bases are TGTGCCAGCAGCCAAGAGGTGGCTAGCACAGATACGCAGTATTTT.

V usage is TRBV5-1 and J usage is TRBJ1-1; D unresolved. V was shortened by 2 bases and J by 5 bases, with 10 bases between the two germline ends. The CDR3 consists of 13 residues. The germline gives CDR1 SGHRS, CDR2 YFSETQ. The CDR3 loop reads CASSFNSLTEAFF. CDR3 sequence (DNA): TGCGCCAGCAGCTTCAACAGCTTAACTGAAGCTTTCTTT.

V is TRBV5-6 and J is TRBJ1-6; D is possibly TRBD1 (6 bases). Trimming took off 2 bases at V and 11 bases at J, with 20 bases between the two ends. The CDR3 is 16 amino acids. Germline CDR1 is SGHDT and CDR2 is YYEEEE. The CDR3 spells CASSLTRGAGLAPLHF. Here the CDR3 DNA reads TGTGCCAGCAGCTTAACCAGGGGAGCTGGGTTGGCACCCCTCCACTTT.

The chain joins TRBV7-2 to TRBJ2-7; tentative D call: TRBD1 (5 bases). Germline CDR1 reads SGHTA; CDR2 reads FQGNSA. The CDR3 covers 14 residues. Trimming pared 3 bases from V and 4 bases from J, leaving 13 bases between. This chain's CDR3 is CASSLGRSGYEQYF. CDR3 coding DNA: TGTGCCAGCAGCTTGGGGCGCTCCGGGTACGAGCAGTACTTC.

This chain connects TRBV7-2 to TRBJ2-4; possibly TRBD1 for D (5 bases). This CDR3 is 16 amino acids long. Germline V gene sequence: CDR1 SGHTA, CDR2 FQGNSA. V gave up 5 bases and J gave up 8 bases, with 22 bases separating them. CDR3 nucleotide sequence: TGTGCCAGCAGCCCCCCGACGGGTCGCAGGGCTGACATTCAGTACTTC. This sequence encodes CASSPPTGRRADIQYF.

This clone was seen only a few times. The V call is TRBV7-9, the J call TRBJ1-1; 7 nucleotides line up with TRBD1. The CDR3 consists of 14 residues. Germline lookup yields CDR1 SEHNR and CDR2 FQNEAQ (reference sequence). Losses at the gene ends were 1 base for V and 6 bases for J; bases not matched to a gene: 5. The CDR3 nucleotides read TGTGCCAGCAGCTTAGACTACAGGGGCCCTGAAGCTTTCTTT. It translates to CASSLDYRGPEAFF.

This clone appeared a few times. V is TRBV4-1 and J is TRBJ1-6; D gene ambiguous. V was shortened by 4 bases and J by 2 bases, with 12 bases between the two germline ends. CDR1 is MGHRA, CDR2 YSYEKL, per germline. The CDR3 consists of 16 residues. The CDR3 coding sequence is TGCGCCAGCAGCCCAATGGGAGAGGCCTATAATTCACCCCTCCACTTT. Translating gives CASSPMGEAYNSPLHF.

Here the CDR3 DNA reads TGTGCCAGCAGCTCCCAGGGGGACTCCTACGAGCAGTACTTC. Translated: CASSSQGDSYEQYF. This chain uses TRBV7-6 with TRBJ2-5; 7 bases are shared with TRBD1. The DNA matches TRBJ2-7 better at its end, which makes the J call doubtful. Germline V gene lookup returns CDR1 SGHVS and CDR2 FNYEAQ. The CDR3 length is 14 residues.

The gene calls are TRBV29-1 and TRBJ2-7, with 15 nucleotides matching TRBD2. CDR1 and CDR2 (germline): SQVTM, ANQGSEA. The V segment lost 6 bases and the J segment 1 base; nucleotides outside the gene matches: 1. The length of the CDR3 is 14 residues. CDR3 in DNA: TGCAGCGTCGGGACTAGCGGGAGGTCCTACGAGCAGTACTTC. It yields the protein CSVGTSGRSYEQYF.

A note on this clone: One end of the junction is discordant with germline, which a read error may explain. The chain uses TRBV15 and TRBJ2-3, with D perhaps TRBD1 (6 bases). CDR3 length equals 15 residues. The germline V gene encodes CDR1 LNHNV and CDR2 YYDKDF (reference sequence). In nucleotides, the CDR3 is TGTGCCACCAGAAGAGGGGGACAAACCACAGATACGCAGTATTTT. Translated, it gives CATRRGGQTTDTQYF.

Concerning this clone itself: A junction boundary mismatches the germline segment, possibly from a read error. V and J are TRBV5-4 and TRBJ1-5; TRBD1 matches 7 bases. The germline gives CDR1 SGHNT, CDR2 YYREEE (reference sequence). The CDR3 has 13 residues. The DNA for the CDR3 is TGTGCCAGCAGCAGGGGGCAGGATCAGCCCCAACATTTT. Translation gives CASSRGQDQPQHF.

This clone was recorded once. V gene TRBV19 combines with J gene TRBJ2-3, with D hard to call. The V end was cut by 3 bases, the J end by 5 bases, with 3 bases between. Germline V gene data show CDR1 as LNHDA and CDR2 as SQIVND (reference sequence). There are 11 residues in the CDR3. CDR3 DNA sequence: TGTGCCAGTAGTATCGTAGATACGCAGTATTTT. Amino acids: CASSIVDTQYF.

This clone was seen once. The CDR3 loop is CASSLSGGTTDTQYF. The CDR3 DNA is TGTGCCAGCAGCCTTAGCGGGGGAACCACAGATACGCAGTATTTT. The genes are TRBV7-6 and TRBJ2-3; 9 bases map to TRBD2. The germline V gene has CDR1 SGHVS and CDR2 FNYEAQ. Trimming at V came to 5 bases and at J to 2 bases, leaving 5 bases not matched to a gene. The CDR3 loop spans 15 amino acids.

This clone was found a few times. The chain links TRBV11-3 to TRBJ2-7, with a tentative D call TRBD2 (6 bases). V was cut by 5 bases and J by 3 bases, with 11 bases left in between. CDR1 and CDR2 from the germline V gene are SGHNT and YENEEA. The CDR3 contains 13 residues. The CDR3 nucleotides are TGTGCCAGCAGCATGGGACTTCGCTACGAGCAGTACTTC. Translation: CASSMGLRYEQYF.